This T cell receptor beta chain was profiled in a study of spatial heterogeneity in lung cancer. As for time point: sample taken at primary tumor resection. Notes on the study in general: Counts of expanded alpha and beta TCRs within tumors tracked the tumor nonsynonymous mutation count.

CDR3 length: 13 residues. V was clipped by 3 bases and J by 0 bases, with 6 bases between them. The germline V gene encodes CDR1 MDHEN and CDR2 SYDVKM. This clonotype has a count of ten or more. Its target is not known. TCRdb recomputed calls from the 5' RACE reads with MiXCR, one row per CDR3 protein. The repertoire consists of roughly 4,000 distinct CDR3 sequences, with around 7.9% occurring once and the leading ten covering about 8.3%. The source was lung tumor tissue, collected at surgery. The rearrangement links TRBV28 to TRBJ2-7; D remains unclear. The sequence was obtained from a male donor with early-stage non-small cell lung cancer. The CDR3 reads CASSFPTSYEQYF. For the CDR3, the DNA is TGTGCCAGCAGTTTTCCCACCTCCTACGAGCAGTACTTC.